The clone carrying this T cell receptor (beta chain) was observed many times. Its antigen remains unknown. The entry originates in a study of early T cells in non-severe SARS-CoV-2 infection. Study background: RNA in bulk from unsorted whole blood was sequenced, and chains were unpaired.

This CDR3 has 14 amino acids. Looked up from germline, CDR1 is SGHDT and CDR2 is YYEEEE. The V end lost 1 base, the J end lost 1 base, and 9 bases lay between the germline ends. Individual cDNA molecules each received unique molecular identifiers attached to them. TCRdb reprocessed the 5' RACE reads via MiXCR and lists one record per CDR3 protein. The sample shows about 80,000 distinct CDR3 sequences, 12% of them seen only once. Findings and caveats of the study: In VDJdb matching, anti-spike CD8 responses were favored while private and CD4 specificities went missing.

The sequence was collected from an adult who was a healthcare worker with PCR-confirmed SARS-CoV-2 infection or an uninfected control (not recorded which). The rearrangement links TRBV5-6 to TRBJ2-7; tentative D call: TRBD2 (6 bases). The source material was whole blood. The CDR3 region has the DNA TGTGCCAGCAGCTTGCTAGGAGGGTCCTACGAGCAGTACTTC. It translates to CASSLLGGSYEQYF.